Detailed here is one TCR beta chain. Antigen unknown. Germline V gene data show CDR1 as LNHNV and CDR2 as YYDKDF (reference sequence). This CDR3 has 16 residues. Trimming cost V 4 bases and J 8 bases; bases outside gene matches: 11. Measured with immunoSEQ multiplex PCR; TCRdb has only the in-frame clones, and not every one. The sample consists of 190,000 or so clones, about 80% of them appearing once. These data come from a study of cytomegalovirus exposure and HLA in healthy donors. Overall study findings and caveats: Reports described diagnosis of cytomegalovirus status by the classifier as highly specific and sensitive. A few of the chains that were CMV-associated were confirmed in vitro to be specific for CMV antigens. Some TCR beta chains (roughly 160 of them) were listed as cytomegalovirus-associated.

V and J are TRBV15 and TRBJ1-4; 9 bases line up with TRBD1. The sequencing input was PBMCs. This TCR came from a woman under 30 in good health and CMV-seropositive. The CDR3 DNA is TGTGCCACCAGCACCTACCTCGGGACAGGGTTCGAAAAACTGTTTTTT. Amino acid sequence: CATSTYLGTGFEKLFF.